These 22 T cell receptor beta chains originate from one sample sequenced in a study of cytomegalovirus exposure and HLA in healthy donors. Use of 60 Vbeta and 13 Jbeta primers characterized the PCR. TCRdb's table, derived via immunoSEQ multiplex PCR, lists solely in-frame clones and lacks some. The top ten clones hold about 1.4% of a sample with approximately 150,000 clones, 77% of them seen once. Sequencing was performed on PBMCs. Every receptor here comes from a woman aged 25 to 45 in good health and CMV-seropositive.

The V gene is TRBV7-9, the J gene TRBJ1-2, with D unresolved. Trimming cost V 8 bases and J 8 bases, with 12 bases left between them. This CDR3 has 11 residues. In germline, CDR1 is SEHNR, CDR2 FQNEAQ (reference sequence). The CDR3 DNA reads TGTGCCAGCCGGGGAGAAGGCGGCTACACCTTC. Translation gives CASRGEGGYTF.

V gene TRBV14 combines with J gene TRBJ2-7; TRBD1 matches at 12 bases. The trim removed 0 bases at V and 7 bases at J, leaving 4 bases unmatched. This CDR3 has 15 amino acids. Germline lookup yields CDR1 SGHDN and CDR2 FVKESK. The CDR3 nucleotides read TGTGCCAGCAGCCAAGAGGGACAGGGGGCTTGGGAGCAGTACTTC. It codes for CASSQEGQGAWEQYF. The entire variable domain, with the rest obtained from reference TRBV14 and TRBJ2-7, is as follows: EAGVTQFPSHSVIEKGQTVTLRCDPISGHDNLYWYRRVMGKEIKFLLHFVKESKQDESGMPNNRFLAERTGGTYSTLKVQPAELEDSGVYFCASSQEGQGAWEQYFGPGTRLTVT.

CDR3 in DNA: TGTGCCAGTACCTCAGGACAGGACCACTCCTACGAGCAGTACTTC. Residues: CASTSGQDHSYEQYF. V and J are TRBV19 and TRBJ2-7; 7 nucleotides align to TRBD1. With V trimmed by 7 bases and J by 0 bases, 9 bases remained unmatched. Germline CDR1 is LNHDA and CDR2 is SQIVND (reference sequence). The CDR3 is 15 amino acids.

The chain carries TRBV27 and TRBJ2-7, with 11 bases matching TRBD2. The CDR3 runs 14 residues. In germline, CDR1 is MNHEY, CDR2 SMNVEV (reference sequence). J was trimmed by 6 bases and V by 0 bases; bases with no gene match: 1. The CDR3 region has the DNA TGTGCCAGCAGTTTATCGACTAGCGGGATCGAGCAGTACTTC. It encodes CASSLSTSGIEQYF.

The V gene is TRBV7-8, the J gene TRBJ2-7, with 13 bases matching TRBD2. Looked up from germline, CDR1 is SGHVS and CDR2 is FQNEAQ. The trim removed 5 bases at V and 6 bases at J, leaving 7 bases unmatched. This CDR3 is built from 15 residues. The CDR3 nucleotides read TGTGCCAGCAGCCACGGACTAGCGGGAGTATCCGAGCAGTACTTC. Encoded protein: CASSHGLAGVSEQYF.

The rearrangement uses TRBV9 and TRBJ1-2; 8 bases line up with TRBD1. Germline V gives CDR1 SGDLS, CDR2 YYNGEE. The CDR3 contains 14 residues. Germline trimming cut 2 bases from V and 8 bases from J; bases unmatched to any gene: 8. CDR3 coding DNA: TGTGCCAGCAGCGTGACAGGGGCAGGGAAGGGCTACACCTTC. Amino acid sequence: CASSVTGAGKGYTF.

The chain links TRBV27 to TRBJ2-1; 8 bases map to TRBD2. V gave up 3 bases and J gave up 4 bases; unmatched junction bases: 5. From germline, CDR1 is MNHEY and CDR2 SMNVEV (reference sequence). The CDR3 is 15 residues long. The CDR3 loop reads CASSFAGGSYNEQFF. The CDR3 region has the DNA TGTGCCAGCAGTTTCGCGGGAGGTTCGTACAATGAGCAGTTCTTC.

J is TRBJ2-2 and V is TRBV18, with a tentative D call TRBD1 (5 bases). Trimming cost V 2 bases and J 0 bases, with 10 bases left between them. From germline, CDR1 is KGHSH and CDR2 LQKENI. The CDR3 covers 16 residues. In DNA form, the CDR3 reads TGTGCCAGCTCACCATTGACAGCTACGAACACCGGGGAGCTGTTTTTT. Translated, it gives CASSPLTATNTGELFF.

This rearrangement joins TRBV11-2 to TRBJ1-1, with 7 nucleotides matching TRBD1. Germline V gives CDR1 SGHAT, CDR2 FQNNGV. J was trimmed by 8 bases and V by 0 bases; bases with no gene match: 6. CDR3 length: 14 residues. The CDR3 is CASSLERGLVEAFF. The CDR3 DNA follows: TGTGCCAGCAGCTTAGAGAGGGGGCTGGTGGAAGCTTTCTTT.

The rearrangement uses TRBV29-1 and TRBJ2-3, with 8 bases fitting TRBD2. The germline V gene has CDR1 SQVTM and CDR2 ANQGSEA. V lost 6 bases to trimming and J lost 0 bases; unmatched junction nucleotides: 8. The CDR3 covers 15 residues. The CDR3 nucleotides read TGCAGCGTGGATCCTAGCGGGTCTAGCACAGATACGCAGTATTTT. This translates into CSVDPSGSSTDTQYF.

The chain combines TRBV5-1 with TRBJ1-1, with 7 nucleotides matching TRBD1. The CDR3 has 15 amino acids. V lost 0 bases, J lost 3 bases, and 5 bases stayed unmatched. Germline CDR1 is SGHRS and CDR2 is YFSETQ. The CDR3 here is CASSLDRGADTEAFF. In nucleotides, the CDR3 is TGCGCCAGCAGCTTGGACAGGGGAGCAGACACTGAAGCTTTCTTT.

The V and J genes are TRBV7-9 and TRBJ2-3; 9 nucleotides align to TRBD1. Per the germline V gene, CDR1 is SEHNR and CDR2 is FQNEAQ (reference sequence). The CDR3 consists of 15 residues. J was trimmed by 2 bases and V by 5 bases; bases with no gene match: 5. CDR3 loop: CASSLIQGATDTQYF. CDR3 nucleotides: TGTGCCAGCAGCCTCATACAGGGGGCCACAGATACGCAGTATTTT.

The chain is built from TRBV6-5 and TRBJ2-2; 8 positions agree with TRBD1. The CDR3 has 13 amino acids. Germline V gives CDR1 MNHEY, CDR2 SVGAGI. The V segment lost 6 bases and the J segment 7 bases; nucleotides outside the gene matches: 4. Written as DNA, the CDR3 is TGTGCCAGCAGCGGGACAGGCTTCGGGGAGCTGTTTTTT. Translated: CASSGTGFGELFF.

J is TRBJ1-2 and V is TRBV29-1; D may be TRBD1 (5 bases). Trimming stripped 7 bases from V and 8 bases from J, with 17 bases between. The CDR3 has 12 residues. Germline CDR1 reads SQVTM; CDR2 reads ANQGSEA. The CDR3, as DNA: TGCAGCGCCAGCGGGGGTCCTGGAGGCTACACCTTC. It encodes CSASGGPGGYTF. The whole variable domain, filled in from reference TRBV29-1 and TRBJ1-2, reads SAVISQKPSRDICQRGTSLTIQCQVDSQVTMMFWYRQQPGQSLTLIATANQGSEATYESGFVIDKFPISRPNLTFSTLTVSNMSPEDSSIYLCSASGGPGGYTFGSGTRLTVV.

The rearrangement links TRBV5-5 to TRBJ1-1, with D tentatively TRBD1 (5 bases). The V and J ends lost 4 bases and 6 bases respectively, with 10 bases between them. CDR1 is SGHKS and CDR2 is YYEKEE in the germline V gene (reference sequence). There are 12 residues in the CDR3. The CDR3 nucleotides are TGTGCCAGCAGCCCCCAGGGCGCTGAAGCTTTCTTT. It encodes CASSPQGAEAFF.

The chain carries TRBV7-7 and TRBJ2-7; D is unclear. Germline V gene data show CDR1 as SSHAT and CDR2 as FNYEAQ (reference sequence). This CDR3 is 14 amino acids long. Trimming left V 1 base short and J 3 bases short, with 10 bases between. This CDR3 is CASSLGPTGYEQYF. In DNA, the CDR3 is TGTGCCAGCAGCTTAGGACCGACGGGCTACGAGCAGTACTTC.

The chain combines TRBV4-2 with TRBJ2-7; 13 bases fit TRBD2. Germline loops: CDR1 LGHNA, CDR2 YNFKEQ. The CDR3 runs to 19 residues. V lost 4 bases to trimming and J lost 1 base; unmatched junction nucleotides: 13. The CDR3, as DNA: TGTGCCAGCAGCCTAGAACCGGGACTAGCGGGGAGGCTATCCTACGAGCAGTACTTC. Translating it yields CASSLEPGLAGRLSYEQYF.

This clone was seen only a few times. This rearrangement joins TRBV28 to TRBJ2-7; 12 nucleotides align to TRBD2. Trimming removed 6 bases from V and 4 bases from J; junction bases left unmatched: 7. Germline assignment: CDR1 MDHEN and CDR2 SYDVKM. The CDR3 runs to 15 residues. CDR3 residues: CASSPSGRASYEQYF. In DNA, the CDR3 is TGTGCCAGCAGCCCTAGCGGGAGGGCCTCGTACGAGCAGTACTTC.

The J gene is TRBJ1-5, the V gene TRBV5-1; 10 nucleotides align to TRBD1. The CDR3 totals 14 residues. With 0 bases clipped from V and 7 bases from J, the junction kept 1 base outside the gene matches. Germline V gives CDR1 SGHRS, CDR2 YFSETQ. CDR3 sequence (DNA): TGCGCCAGCAGCTTGGGGGACAGGGGACAGCCCCAGCATTTT. Translating gives CASSLGDRGQPQHF.

The chain combines TRBV20-1 with TRBJ2-4, with D unresolved. CDR3 length: 11 amino acids. V was clipped by 5 bases and J by 8 bases, with 10 bases between them. The germline V gene has CDR1 DFQATT and CDR2 SNEGSKA (reference sequence). DNA for the CDR3: TGCAGTGCTGGCCTCATGGACATTCAGTACTTC. As protein: CSAGLMDIQYF.

The V gene is TRBV7-9, the J gene TRBJ1-2; 7 bases align to TRBD1. The CDR3 length is 15 residues. Germline V gives CDR1 SEHNR, CDR2 FQNEAQ (reference sequence). The V and J ends lost 6 bases and 8 bases, in that order; junction bases with no gene match: 15. The CDR3 region has the DNA TGTGCCAGCAGTCCAAGGGGGCTGGCCTACAGGGGCTACACCTTC. As protein: CASSPRGLAYRGYTF.

The table lists this clone with a few counts. The rearrangement joins TRBV10-3 to TRBJ2-4, with D perhaps TRBD2 (6 bases). The CDR3 sequence is 14 residues long. CDR1 ENHRY and CDR2 SYGVKD come from the germline V gene. The V end lost 4 bases, the J end lost 7 bases, and 14 bases lay between the germline ends. This chain's CDR3 is CAISGTARDNIQYF. For the CDR3, the DNA is TGTGCCATCAGTGGAACGGCGCGGGACAACATTCAGTACTTC.